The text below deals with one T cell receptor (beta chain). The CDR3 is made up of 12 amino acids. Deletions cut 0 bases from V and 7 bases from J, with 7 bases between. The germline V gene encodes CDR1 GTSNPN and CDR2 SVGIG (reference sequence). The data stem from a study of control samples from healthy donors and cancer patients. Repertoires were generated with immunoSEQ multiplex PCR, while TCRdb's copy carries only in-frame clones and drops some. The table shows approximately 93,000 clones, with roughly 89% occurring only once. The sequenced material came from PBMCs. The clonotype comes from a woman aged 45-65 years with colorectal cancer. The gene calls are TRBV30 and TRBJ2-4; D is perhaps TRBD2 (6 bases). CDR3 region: CAWSVGGNIQYF. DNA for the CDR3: TGTGCCTGGAGTGTTGGGGGGAACATTCAGTACTTC. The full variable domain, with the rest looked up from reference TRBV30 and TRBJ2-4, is SQTIHQWPATLVQPVGSPLSLECTVEGTSNPNLYWYRQAAGRGLQLLFYSVGIGQISSEVPQNLSASRPQDRQFILSSKKLLLSDSGFYLCAWSVGGNIQYFGAGTRLSVL.